These 16 T cell receptor beta chains were sequenced from one sample in a study of tumor-infiltrating lymphocytes in primary liver carcinoma. Production of TCR beta cDNA used around 0.45 ug total RNA together with a constant-region primer. Employing slightly modified ARM-PCR, three nested multiplex PCR rounds were run, and these gave rise to the TCR beta libraries. The two initial PCR rounds, roughly 11 cycles each, used TRBV1-TRBV30 forward and C-beta reverse primers. TCRdb re-derived calls from the multiplex PCR reads in MiXCR, one entry per CDR3 protein. The sample includes 100,000 or so distinct CDR3 sequences, roughly four fifths of them seen just once. The study co-extracted DNA and RNA from around 20-30 mg of unsorted bulk tissue. The sequencing input was liver tumor tissue from sampling region 3. Documented subset: tumor region T3, left-lateral pole. The receptors come from a man aged 40-50 years with primary liver carcinoma and hepatitis B virus infection.

As for this clonotype: At one end the junction does not follow the germline gene, possibly because of a read error. This chain uses TRBV12-3 or TRBV12-4 with TRBJ1-2, with TRBD1 as a possible D gene (6 bases). This CDR3 contains 14 residues. This CDR3 is CTSSPPGQSSGYTF. The CDR3, as DNA: TGTACCAGCAGTCCGCCCGGACAGAGCAGTGGCTACACCTTC.

This clonotype was seen once. At one boundary the junction diverges from the germline segment, which might be a read error. V gene TRBV29-1 combines with J gene TRBJ2-1; D uncertain. The germline CDR1 and CDR2 sequences are SQVTM and ANQGSEA. The CDR3 consists of 13 residues. CDR3 residues: CSAAPLSYNERFF. The DNA for the CDR3 is TGCAGTGCCGCCCCCCTCTCCTACAATGAGCGGTTCTTC.

In the case of this clonotype: Compared with germline, one end of the junction differs, possibly owing to a read error. The V and J genes are TRBV11-1 and TRBJ2-7; possibly TRBD1 or TRBD2 for D (5 bases each). The germline V gene encodes CDR1 SGHAT and CDR2 FQDESV (reference sequence). This CDR3 spans 16 amino acids. CDR3 DNA sequence: TGTACCAGCAGCTCTGGTCCGGGGCAGGGTTCCTACGAACAGTACTTC. This gives the protein CTSSSGPGQGSYEQYF.

This chain connects TRBV11-1 to TRBJ1-6; D is undetermined. V was pared by 5 bases and J by 15 bases, with 17 bases between. Germline CDR1 is SGHAT and CDR2 is FQDESV (reference sequence). There are 13 residues in the CDR3. CDR3 sequence (DNA): TGTGCCAGCAGCCTGACACTGGTTTCAGACCTCCACTTT. Translation gives CASSLTLVSDLHF.

A remark on this clonotype: This likely comes from a read error, as the CDR3 has no conserved phenylalanine or tryptophan at its end. The chain carries TRBV6-1 and TRBJ1-4; possibly TRBD1 for D (6 bases). Trimming took 0 bases from V and 0 from J, leaving 8 bases between them. CDR3 length: 16 amino acids. Germline loops: CDR1 MNHNS, CDR2 SASEGT. CDR3 in amino acids: CASSEAGAATNEKLFI. CDR3 DNA sequence: TGTGCCAGCAGTGAAGCGGGGGCTGCAACTAATGAAAAACTGTTTATT.

At least ten counts were recorded for this clonotype. The CDR3 DNA reads TGTGCCAGCAGTTTGGGTCAGGGGCAAGAGACCCAGTACTTC. This translates into CASSLGQGQETQYF. The chain employs TRBV28 and TRBJ2-5; D is perhaps TRBD1 (6 bases). In germline, CDR1 is MDHEN, CDR2 SYDVKM. V was clipped by 3 bases and J by 2 bases, with 10 bases between them. This CDR3 region has 14 residues.

Concerning this clonotype itself: One end of the junction varies from germline; a read error may be responsible. Here the CDR3 DNA reads TGTGTCAGCAGGGAGAAGCAATCCTACGAGCAGTACTTC. It encodes CVSREKQSYEQYF. The chain joins TRBV11-1 to TRBJ2-7; D possibly matches TRBD1 or TRBD2 (5 bases each). The CDR3 is made up of 13 amino acids. CDR1 is SGHAT, CDR2 FQDESV, per germline (reference sequence). The complete variable domain, with remaining parts taken from reference TRBV11-1 and TRBJ2-7, reads EAEVAQSPRYKITEKSQAVAFWCDPISGHATLYWYRQILGQGPELLVQFQDESVVDDSQLPKDRFSAERLKGVDSTLKIQPAELGDSAMYLCVSREKQSYEQYFGPGTRLTVT.

This clonotype was counted ten times or more. This chain joins TRBV24-1 and TRBJ1-2; D uncertain. The CDR3 has 14 residues. V lost 5 bases, J lost 2 bases, and 11 bases lay in between. Germline V gene sequence: CDR1 KGHDR, CDR2 SFDVKD. The CDR3 is CATSAHGTNYGYTF. The DNA for the CDR3 is TGTGCCACCAGTGCCCACGGTACCAACTATGGCTACACCTTC.

Notes on this clonotype: Relative to the germline gene, one junction end is altered; a read error may explain this. CDR3 residues: CGSILSEVGYNEQFF. The CDR3 bases are TGTGGCAGCATCCTCAGCGAGGTGGGCTACAATGAGCAGTTCTTC. V gene TRBV12-3 or TRBV12-4 combines with J gene TRBJ2-1; D not certain. CDR3 length equals 15 residues.

This clonotype was counted a single time. The CDR3 does not close with the conserved phenylalanine or tryptophan, likely indicating a read error. The chain employs TRBV28 and TRBJ2-5; the D gene is possibly TRBD1 (6 bases). The CDR3 runs to 16 residues. Germline V lookup: CDR1 MDHEN, CDR2 SYDVKM. The CDR3 region has the DNA TGTGCGAGCAGTCCCCCTACCCCGACAGGTTGGGAGACCCAGTACTCC. Its translation is CASSPPTPTGWETQYS.

Concerning this clonotype itself: At one end, the junction sequence differs from germline, possibly due to a read error. The chain combines TRBV6-5 with TRBJ2-3, with 7 bases fitting TRBD1. CDR3 length: 15 amino acids. Germline CDR1 is MNHEY and CDR2 is SVGAGI. CDR3: CASREQEWGTDTQYF. As DNA, the CDR3 is TGTGCCAGCAGAGAACAGGAGTGGGGGACAGATACGCAATATTTT.

As regards this clonotype: This could be a read error, since a much larger clone is one nucleotide away. The chain employs TRBV7-9 and TRBJ2-6, with a possible D match to TRBD1 (6 bases). The CDR3 has 15 residues. The germline V gene encodes CDR1 SEHNR and CDR2 FQNEAQ (reference sequence). The CDR3 sequence is CVSRGRASGANVLTF. CDR3 nucleotides: TGTGTCAGCAGGGGCAGGGCCTCTGGGGCCAACGTCCTGACTTTC.

The chain uses TRBV7-9 and TRBJ2-7; D is perhaps TRBD2 (5 bases). This CDR3 is 14 amino acids long. V lost 3 bases, J lost 0 bases, and 9 bases lay in between. Germline V gene data show CDR1 as SEHNR and CDR2 as FQNEAQ (reference sequence). This chain's CDR3 is CASSFEGSSYEQYV. The CDR3 nucleotides are TGTGCCAGCAGCTTTGAGGGTAGCTCCTACGAGCAGTACGTC.

On this clonotype itself: Sequence at one end of the junction differs from germline and may be a read error. The J gene is TRBJ1-1, the V gene TRBV29-1, with D maybe TRBD1 (5 bases). This CDR3 has 13 amino acids. Germline loops: CDR1 SQVTM, CDR2 ANQGSEA. The CDR3 DNA reads as TGCGGCGTTGAAGGACAAGGAGTCCCTGAAGCTTTCTTT. This encodes CGVEGQGVPEAFF.

This clonotype was seen just once. The chain is built from TRBV29-1 and TRBJ2-2, with D possibly matching TRBD1 (5 bases). From germline, CDR1 is SQVTM and CDR2 ANQGSEA. This CDR3 has 13 residues. CDR3 loop: CSVIPTDSGELFF. The DNA of the CDR3 is TGCAGTGTTATCCCGACAGACAGCGGGGAGCTGTTTTTT.

A word on this clonotype: Likely a read error: the CDR3 ends without its conserved phenylalanine or tryptophan. The CDR3 region is CAAAPTGAVTDTQYL. As DNA, the CDR3 is TGTGCCGCAGCCCCCACAGGGGCGGTGACAGATACGCAGTATTTG. This rearrangement joins TRBV6-1 to TRBJ2-3; the match to TRBD1 covers 7 bases. Trimming took 11 bases from V and 3 from J; bases not matched to a gene: 14. This CDR3 has 15 residues. Germline CDR1 reads MNHNS; CDR2 reads SASEGT.